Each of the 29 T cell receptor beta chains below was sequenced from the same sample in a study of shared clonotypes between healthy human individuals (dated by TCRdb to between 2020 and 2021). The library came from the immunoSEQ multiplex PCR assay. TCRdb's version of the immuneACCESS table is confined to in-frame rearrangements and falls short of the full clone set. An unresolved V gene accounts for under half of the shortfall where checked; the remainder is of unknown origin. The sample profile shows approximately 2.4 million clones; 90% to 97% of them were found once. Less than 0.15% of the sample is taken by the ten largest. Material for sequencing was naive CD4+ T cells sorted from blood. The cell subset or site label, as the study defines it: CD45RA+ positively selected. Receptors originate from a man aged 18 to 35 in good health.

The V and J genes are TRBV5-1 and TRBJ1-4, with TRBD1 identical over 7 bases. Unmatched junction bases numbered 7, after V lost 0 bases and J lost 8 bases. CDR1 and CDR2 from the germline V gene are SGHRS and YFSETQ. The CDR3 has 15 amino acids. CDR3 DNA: TGCGCCAGCAGCTTGGGGGGACAGCTTGTGGAAAAACTGTTTTTT. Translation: CASSLGGQLVEKLFF.

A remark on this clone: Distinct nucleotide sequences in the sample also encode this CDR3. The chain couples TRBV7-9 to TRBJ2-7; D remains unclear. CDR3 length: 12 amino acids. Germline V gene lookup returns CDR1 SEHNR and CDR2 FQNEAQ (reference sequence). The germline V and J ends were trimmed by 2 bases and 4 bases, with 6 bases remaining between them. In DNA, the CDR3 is TGTGCCAGCAGCTTACTCGGTTACGAGCAGTACTTC. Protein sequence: CASSLLGYEQYF.

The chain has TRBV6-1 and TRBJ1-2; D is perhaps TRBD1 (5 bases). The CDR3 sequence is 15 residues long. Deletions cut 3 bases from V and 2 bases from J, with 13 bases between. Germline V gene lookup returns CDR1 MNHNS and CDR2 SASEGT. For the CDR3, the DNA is TGTGCCAGCAGTGATTGGGGGGGTACGAACTATGGCTACACCTTC. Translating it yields CASSDWGGTNYGYTF.

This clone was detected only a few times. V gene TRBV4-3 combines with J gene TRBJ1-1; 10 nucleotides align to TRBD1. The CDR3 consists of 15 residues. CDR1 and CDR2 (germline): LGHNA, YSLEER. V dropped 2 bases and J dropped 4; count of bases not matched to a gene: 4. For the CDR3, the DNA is TGCGCCAGCAGCCAATTTCGGGACAGGGGCACTGAAGCTTTCTTT. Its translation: CASSQFRDRGTEAFF.

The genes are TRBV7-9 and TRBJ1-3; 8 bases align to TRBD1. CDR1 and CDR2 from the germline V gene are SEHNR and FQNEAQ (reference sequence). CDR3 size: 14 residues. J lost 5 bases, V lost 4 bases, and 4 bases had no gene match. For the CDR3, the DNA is TGTGCCAGCAGCTACGGACAGGGCAGAAACACCATATATTTT. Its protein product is CASSYGQGRNTIYF.

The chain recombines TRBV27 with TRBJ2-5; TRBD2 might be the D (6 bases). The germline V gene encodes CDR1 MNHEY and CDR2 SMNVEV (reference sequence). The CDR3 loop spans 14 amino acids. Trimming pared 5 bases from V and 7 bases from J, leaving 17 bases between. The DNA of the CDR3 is TGTGCCAGCAGTGGTAGCTGGGGGGTAGGGACCCAGTACTTC. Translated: CASSGSWGVGTQYF.

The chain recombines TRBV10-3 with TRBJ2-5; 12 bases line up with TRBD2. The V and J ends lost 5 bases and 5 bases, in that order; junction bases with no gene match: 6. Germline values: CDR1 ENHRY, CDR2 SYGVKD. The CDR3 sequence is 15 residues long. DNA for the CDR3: TGTGCCATCAGTCGACTAGCGGGAGAAGGTGAGACCCAGTACTTC. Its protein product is CAISRLAGEGETQYF.

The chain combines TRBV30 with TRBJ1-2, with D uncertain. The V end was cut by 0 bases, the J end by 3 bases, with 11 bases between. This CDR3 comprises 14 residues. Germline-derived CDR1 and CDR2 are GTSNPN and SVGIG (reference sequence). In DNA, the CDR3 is TGTGCCTGGAGTGTACGCGTGGGCCACTATGGCTACACCTTC. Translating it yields CAWSVRVGHYGYTF. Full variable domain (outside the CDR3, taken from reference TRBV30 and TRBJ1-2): SQTIHQWPATLVQPVGSPLSLECTVEGTSNPNLYWYRQAAGRGLQLLFYSVGIGQISSEVPQNLSASRPQDRQFILSSKKLLLSDSGFYLCAWSVRVGHYGYTFGSGTRLTVV.

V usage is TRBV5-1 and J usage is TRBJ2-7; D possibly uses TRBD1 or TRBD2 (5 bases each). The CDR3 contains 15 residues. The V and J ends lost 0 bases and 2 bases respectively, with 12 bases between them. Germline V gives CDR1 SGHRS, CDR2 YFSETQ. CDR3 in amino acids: CASSLVVGTTYEQYF. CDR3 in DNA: TGCGCCAGCAGCTTGGTCGTGGGGACGACCTACGAGCAGTACTTC.

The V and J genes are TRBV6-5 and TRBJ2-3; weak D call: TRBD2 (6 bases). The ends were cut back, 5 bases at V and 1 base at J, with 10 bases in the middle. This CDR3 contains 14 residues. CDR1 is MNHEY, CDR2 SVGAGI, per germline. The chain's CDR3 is CASSRGLRTDTQYF. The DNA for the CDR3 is TGTGCCAGCAGTAGGGGACTTCGCACAGATACGCAGTATTTT.

The CDR3 bases are TGTGCCAGCAGTGAGGGGGGGAAAGGGGAGACCCAGTACTTC. Translated, it gives CASSEGGKGETQYF. This chain links TRBV2 with TRBJ2-5; 7 bases align to TRBD2. Unmatched junction bases numbered 6, after V lost 3 bases and J lost 5 bases. The CDR3 has 14 residues. The V gene's germline CDR1 is SNHLY and CDR2 FYNNEI.

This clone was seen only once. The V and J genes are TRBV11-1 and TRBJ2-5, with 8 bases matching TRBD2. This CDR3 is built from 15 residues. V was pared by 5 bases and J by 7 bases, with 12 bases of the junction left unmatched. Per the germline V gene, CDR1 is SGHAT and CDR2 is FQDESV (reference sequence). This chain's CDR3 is CASSPSGTSWVTQYF. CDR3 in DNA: TGTGCCAGCAGCCCGAGCGGGACTAGTTGGGTGACCCAGTACTTC.

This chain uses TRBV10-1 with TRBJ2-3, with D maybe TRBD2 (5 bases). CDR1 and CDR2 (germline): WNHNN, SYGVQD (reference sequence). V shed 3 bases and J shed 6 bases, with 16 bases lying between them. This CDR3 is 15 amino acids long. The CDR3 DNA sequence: TGCGCCAGCAGTGAAGGTAGATCGGGATCGGATACGCAGTATTTT. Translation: CASSEGRSGSDTQYF.

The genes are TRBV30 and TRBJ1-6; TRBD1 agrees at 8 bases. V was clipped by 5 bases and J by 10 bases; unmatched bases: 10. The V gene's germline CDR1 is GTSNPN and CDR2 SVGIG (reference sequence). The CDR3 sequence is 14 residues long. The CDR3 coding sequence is TGTGCCTGGGGACAGGGAGAAGGAAAGTCACCCCTCCACTTT. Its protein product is CAWGQGEGKSPLHF.

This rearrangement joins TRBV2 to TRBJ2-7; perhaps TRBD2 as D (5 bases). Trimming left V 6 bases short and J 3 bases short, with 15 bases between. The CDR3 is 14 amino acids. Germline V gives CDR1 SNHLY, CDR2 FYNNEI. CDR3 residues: CASRAEDGFYEQYF. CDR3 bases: TGTGCCAGCAGAGCGGAGGACGGATTCTACGAGCAGTACTTC.

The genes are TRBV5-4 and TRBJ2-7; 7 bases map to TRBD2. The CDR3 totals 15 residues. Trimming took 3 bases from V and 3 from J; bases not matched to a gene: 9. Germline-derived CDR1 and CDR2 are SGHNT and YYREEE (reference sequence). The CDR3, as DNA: TGTGCCAGCAGCTCCCTGGGGGGGTCCCGCTACGAGCAGTACTTC. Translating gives CASSSLGGSRYEQYF.

CDR3 in amino acids: CASSPGLRSSYNEQFF. CDR3 in DNA: TGTGCCAGCTCACCGGGACTACGCAGCTCCTACAATGAGCAGTTCTTC. V gene TRBV18 combines with J gene TRBJ2-1; the match to TRBD2 covers 7 bases. Germline V lookup: CDR1 KGHSH, CDR2 LQKENI. The J segment lost 0 bases and the V segment lost 3 bases, leaving 5 bases of the junction unmatched. CDR3 length: 16 amino acids.

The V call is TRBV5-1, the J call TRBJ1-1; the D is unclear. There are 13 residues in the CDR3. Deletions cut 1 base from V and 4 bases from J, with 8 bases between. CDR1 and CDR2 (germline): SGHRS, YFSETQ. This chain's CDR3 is CASSLLGSTEAFF. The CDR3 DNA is TGCGCCAGCAGCTTGCTGGGGAGCACTGAAGCTTTCTTT.

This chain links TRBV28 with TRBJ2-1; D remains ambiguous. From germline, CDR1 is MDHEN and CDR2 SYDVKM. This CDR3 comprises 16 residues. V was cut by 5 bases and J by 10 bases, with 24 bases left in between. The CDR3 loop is CASSQGSARPTWEQFF. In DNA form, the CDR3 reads TGTGCCAGCAGTCAAGGGTCAGCACGGCCAACATGGGAGCAGTTCTTC.

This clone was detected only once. CDR3 residues: CASTTGTKYSNQPQHF. CDR3 bases: TGTGCCAGCACTACCGGGACAAAGTATAGCAATCAGCCCCAGCATTTT. The chain uses TRBV2 and TRBJ1-5; D is possibly TRBD1 (6 bases). Germline CDR1 and CDR2: SNHLY and FYNNEI. This CDR3 comprises 16 residues. Trimming left V 7 bases short and J 0 bases short, with 16 bases between.

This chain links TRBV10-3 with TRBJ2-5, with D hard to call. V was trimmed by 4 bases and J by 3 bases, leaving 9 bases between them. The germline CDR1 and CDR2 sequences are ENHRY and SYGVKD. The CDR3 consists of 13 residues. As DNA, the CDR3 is TGTGCCATCAGTGGCACAAAAGAAGAGACCCAGTACTTC. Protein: CAISGTKEETQYF.

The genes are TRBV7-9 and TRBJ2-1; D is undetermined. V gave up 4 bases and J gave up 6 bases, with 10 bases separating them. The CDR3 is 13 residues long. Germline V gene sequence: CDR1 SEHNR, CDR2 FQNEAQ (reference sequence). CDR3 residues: CASSSPSRNEQFF. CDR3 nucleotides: TGTGCCAGCAGCTCGCCGAGCCGCAATGAGCAGTTCTTC.

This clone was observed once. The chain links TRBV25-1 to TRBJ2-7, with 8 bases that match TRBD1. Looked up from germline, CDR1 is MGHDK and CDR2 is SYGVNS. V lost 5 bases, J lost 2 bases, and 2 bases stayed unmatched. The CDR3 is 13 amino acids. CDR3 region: CASSLTGAYEQYF. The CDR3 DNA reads TGTGCCAGCAGTCTGACAGGGGCCTACGAGCAGTACTTC.

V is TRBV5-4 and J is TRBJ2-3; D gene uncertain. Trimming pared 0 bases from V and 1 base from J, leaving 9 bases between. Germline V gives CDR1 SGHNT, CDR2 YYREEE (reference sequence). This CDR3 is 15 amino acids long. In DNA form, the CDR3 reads TGTGCCAGCAGCTTGGGACTGACGGGCACAGATACGCAGTATTTT. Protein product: CASSLGLTGTDTQYF. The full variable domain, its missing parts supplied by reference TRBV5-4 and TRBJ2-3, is ETGVTQSPTHLIKTRGQQVTLRCSSQSGHNTVSWYQQALGQGPQFIFQYYREEENGRGNFPPRFSGLQFPNYSSELNVNALELDDSALYLCASSLGLTGTDTQYFGPGTRLTVL.

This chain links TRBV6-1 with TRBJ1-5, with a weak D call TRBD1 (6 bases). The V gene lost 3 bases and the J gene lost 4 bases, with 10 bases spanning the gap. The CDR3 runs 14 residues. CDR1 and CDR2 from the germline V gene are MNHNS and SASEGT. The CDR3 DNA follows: TGTGCCAGCAGTGATTGGGGGACAAATCAGCCCCAGCATTTT. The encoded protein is CASSDWGTNQPQHF.

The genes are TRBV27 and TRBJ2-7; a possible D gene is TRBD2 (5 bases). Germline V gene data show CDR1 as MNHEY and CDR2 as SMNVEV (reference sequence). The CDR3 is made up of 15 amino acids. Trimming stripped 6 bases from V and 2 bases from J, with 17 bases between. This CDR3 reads CASSPGVSSTYEQYF. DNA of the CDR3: TGTGCCAGCAGCCCGGGCGTCTCTAGCACCTACGAGCAGTACTTC.

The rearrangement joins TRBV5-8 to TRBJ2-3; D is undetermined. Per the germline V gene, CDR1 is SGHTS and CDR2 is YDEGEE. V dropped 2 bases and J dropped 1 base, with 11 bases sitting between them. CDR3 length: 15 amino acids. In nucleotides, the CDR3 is TGTGCCAGCAGCTTAAGAGGAAGGCGCACAGATACGCAGTATTTT. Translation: CASSLRGRRTDTQYF.

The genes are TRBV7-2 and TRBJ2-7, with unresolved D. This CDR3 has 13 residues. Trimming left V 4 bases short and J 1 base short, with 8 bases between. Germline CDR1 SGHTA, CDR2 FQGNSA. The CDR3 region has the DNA TGTGCCAGCAGCTCGACTCATTCCTACGAGCAGTACTTC. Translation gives CASSSTHSYEQYF.

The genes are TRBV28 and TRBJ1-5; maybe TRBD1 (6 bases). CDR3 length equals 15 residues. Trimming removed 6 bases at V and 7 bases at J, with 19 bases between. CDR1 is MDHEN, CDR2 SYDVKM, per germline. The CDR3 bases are TGTGCCAGCAGGCCTGGACAGTATAGCAGGCAGCCCCAGCATTTT. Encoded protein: CASRPGQYSRQPQHF.